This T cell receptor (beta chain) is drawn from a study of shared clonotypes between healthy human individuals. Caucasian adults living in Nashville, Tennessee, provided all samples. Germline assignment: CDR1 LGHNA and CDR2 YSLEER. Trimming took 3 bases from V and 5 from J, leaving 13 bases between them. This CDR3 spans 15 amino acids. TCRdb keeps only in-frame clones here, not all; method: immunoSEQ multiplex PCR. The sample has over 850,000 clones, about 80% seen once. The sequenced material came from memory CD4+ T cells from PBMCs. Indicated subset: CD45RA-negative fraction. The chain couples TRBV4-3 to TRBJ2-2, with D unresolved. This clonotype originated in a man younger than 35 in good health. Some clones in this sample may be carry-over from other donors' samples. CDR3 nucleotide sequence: TGCGCCAGCAGCCAGGATATAAGGGATACCGGGGAGCTGTTTTTT. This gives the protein CASSQDIRDTGELFF.